This T cell receptor (beta chain) was profiled in a study of identifying expanded T cells in peripheral blood. Points from the study as a whole: Clone count variance between approximately two-week samples rose with total template count.

On this clone: Its antigen is currently unknown.

Germline V lookup: CDR1 SQVTM, CDR2 ANQGSEA. V dropped 7 bases and J dropped 5 bases, with 9 bases sitting between them. The length of the CDR3 is 10 residues. This table comes from immunoSEQ multiplex PCR, and its TCRdb copy is limited to in-frame clones, with some not included. There are 81,000 or so clones in the sample; 80% to 85% occur only once, and roughly a fifth lies in the top ten. The chain has TRBV29-1 and TRBJ2-7, with unresolved D. The clonotype comes from a person aged 18 to 70 in good health. The sequenced material came from blood. The CDR3 region has the DNA TGCAGCGCCGGGTCCGACGAGCAGTACTTC. This codes for CSAGSDEQYF.